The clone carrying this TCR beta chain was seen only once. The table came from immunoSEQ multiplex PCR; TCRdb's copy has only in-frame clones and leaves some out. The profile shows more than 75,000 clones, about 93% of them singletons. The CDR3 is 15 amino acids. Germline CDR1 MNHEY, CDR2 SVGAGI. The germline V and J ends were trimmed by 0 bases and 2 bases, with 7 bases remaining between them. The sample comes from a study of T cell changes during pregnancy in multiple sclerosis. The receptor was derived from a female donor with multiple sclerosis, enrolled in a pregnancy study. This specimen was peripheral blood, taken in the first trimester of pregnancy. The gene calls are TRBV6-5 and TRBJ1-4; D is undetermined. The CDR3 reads CASSYSALTNEKLFF. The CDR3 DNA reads TGTGCCAGCAGTTACTCAGCCCTGACTAATGAAAAACTGTTTTTT.